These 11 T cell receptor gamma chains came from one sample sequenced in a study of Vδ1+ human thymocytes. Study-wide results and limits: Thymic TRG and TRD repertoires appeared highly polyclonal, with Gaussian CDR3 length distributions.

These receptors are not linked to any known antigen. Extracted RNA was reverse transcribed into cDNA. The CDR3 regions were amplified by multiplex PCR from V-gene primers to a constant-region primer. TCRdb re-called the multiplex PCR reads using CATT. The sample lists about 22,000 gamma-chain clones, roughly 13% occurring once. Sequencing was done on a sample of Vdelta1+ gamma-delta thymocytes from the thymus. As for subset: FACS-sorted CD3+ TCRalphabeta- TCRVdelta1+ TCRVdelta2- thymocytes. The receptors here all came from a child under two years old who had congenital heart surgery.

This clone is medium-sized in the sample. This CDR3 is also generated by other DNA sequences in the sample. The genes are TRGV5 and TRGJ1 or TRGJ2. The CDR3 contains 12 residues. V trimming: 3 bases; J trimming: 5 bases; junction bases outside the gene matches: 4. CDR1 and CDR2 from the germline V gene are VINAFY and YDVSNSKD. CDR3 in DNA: TGTGCCACCTGGGACTTGGATTATAAGAAACTCTTT. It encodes CATWDLDYKKLF.

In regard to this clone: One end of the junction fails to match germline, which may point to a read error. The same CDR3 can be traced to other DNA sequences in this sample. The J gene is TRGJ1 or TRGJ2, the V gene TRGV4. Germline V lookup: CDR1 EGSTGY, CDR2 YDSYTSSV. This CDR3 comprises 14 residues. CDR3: CATWPRPWNYKKLF. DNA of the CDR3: TGCGCCACCTGGCCTCGACCCTGGAATTATAAGAAACTCTTT.

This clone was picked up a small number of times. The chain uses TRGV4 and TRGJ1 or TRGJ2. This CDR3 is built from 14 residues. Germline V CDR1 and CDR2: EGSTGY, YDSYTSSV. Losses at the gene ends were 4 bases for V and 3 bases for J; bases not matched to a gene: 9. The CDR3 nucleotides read TGTGCCACCTGGGACTTTGAGGTTTATTATAAGAAACTCTTT. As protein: CATWDFEVYYKKLF.

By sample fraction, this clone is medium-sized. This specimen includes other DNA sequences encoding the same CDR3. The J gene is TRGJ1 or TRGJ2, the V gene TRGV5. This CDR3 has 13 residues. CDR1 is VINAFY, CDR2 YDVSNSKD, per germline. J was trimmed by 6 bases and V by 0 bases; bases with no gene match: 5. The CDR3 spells CATWDRRSYKKLF. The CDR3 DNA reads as TGTGCCACCTGGGACAGGCGAAGTTATAAGAAACTCTTT.

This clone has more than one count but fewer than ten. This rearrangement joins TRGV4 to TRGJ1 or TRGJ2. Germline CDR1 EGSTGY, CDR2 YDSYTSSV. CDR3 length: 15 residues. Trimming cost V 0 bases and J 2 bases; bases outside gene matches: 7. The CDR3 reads CATWDGPGHYYKKLF. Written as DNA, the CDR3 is TGTGCCACCTGGGATGGGCCGGGACATTATTATAAGAAACTCTTT.

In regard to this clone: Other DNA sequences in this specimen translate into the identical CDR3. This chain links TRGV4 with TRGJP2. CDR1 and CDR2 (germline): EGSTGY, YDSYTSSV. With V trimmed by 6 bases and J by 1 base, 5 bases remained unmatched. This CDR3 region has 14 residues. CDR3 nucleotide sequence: TGTGCCACCTGGATTTTTAGTAGTGATTGGATCAAGACGTTT. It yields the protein CATWIFSSDWIKTF.

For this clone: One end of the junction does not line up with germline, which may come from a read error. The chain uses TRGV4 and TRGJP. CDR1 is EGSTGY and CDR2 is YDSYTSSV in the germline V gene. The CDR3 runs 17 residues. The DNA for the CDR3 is TGTGCCACCTGGAATGGGGGTGCGGAGTTGGGCAAAAAAATCAAGGTATTT. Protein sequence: CATWNGGAELGKKIKVF.

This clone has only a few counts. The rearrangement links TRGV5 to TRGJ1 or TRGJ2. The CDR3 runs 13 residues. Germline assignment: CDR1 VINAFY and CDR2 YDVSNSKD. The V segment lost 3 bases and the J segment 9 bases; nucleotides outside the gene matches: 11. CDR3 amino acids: CATWDPKPPKKLF. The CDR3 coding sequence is TGTGCCACCTGGGACCCGAAGCCCCCTAAGAAACTCTTT.

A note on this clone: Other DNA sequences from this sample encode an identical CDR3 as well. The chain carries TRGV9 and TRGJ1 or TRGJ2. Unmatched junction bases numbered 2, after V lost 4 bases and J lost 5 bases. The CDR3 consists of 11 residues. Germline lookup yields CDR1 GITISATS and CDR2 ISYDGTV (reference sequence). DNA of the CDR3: TGTGCCTTGTGGGAAAATTATAAGAAACTCTTT. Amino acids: CALWENYKKLF.

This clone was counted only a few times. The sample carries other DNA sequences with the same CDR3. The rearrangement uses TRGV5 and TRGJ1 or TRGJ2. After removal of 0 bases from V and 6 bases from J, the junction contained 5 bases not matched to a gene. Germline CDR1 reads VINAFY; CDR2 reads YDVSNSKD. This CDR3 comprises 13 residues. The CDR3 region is CATWDRPPYKKLF. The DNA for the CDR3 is TGTGCCACCTGGGACAGGCCCCCTTATAAGAAACTCTTT.

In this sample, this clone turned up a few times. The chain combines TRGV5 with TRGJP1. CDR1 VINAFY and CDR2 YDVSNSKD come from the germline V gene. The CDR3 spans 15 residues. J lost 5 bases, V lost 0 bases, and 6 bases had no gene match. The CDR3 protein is CATWDRDSTGWFKIF. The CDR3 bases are TGTGCCACCTGGGACAGGGACTCTACTGGTTGGTTCAAGATATTT.